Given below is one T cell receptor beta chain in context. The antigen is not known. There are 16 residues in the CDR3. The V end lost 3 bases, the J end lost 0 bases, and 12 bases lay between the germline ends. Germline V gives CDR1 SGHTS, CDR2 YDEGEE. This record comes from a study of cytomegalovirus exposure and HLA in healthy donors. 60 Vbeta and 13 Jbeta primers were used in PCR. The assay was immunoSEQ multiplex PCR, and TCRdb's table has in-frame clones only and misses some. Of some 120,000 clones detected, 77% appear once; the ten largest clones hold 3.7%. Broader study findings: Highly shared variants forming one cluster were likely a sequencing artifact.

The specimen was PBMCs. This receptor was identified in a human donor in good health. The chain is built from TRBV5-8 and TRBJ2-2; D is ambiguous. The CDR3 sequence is CASSYGRYANTGELFF. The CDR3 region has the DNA TGTGCCAGCAGCTATGGGCGTTACGCGAACACCGGGGAGCTGTTTTTT. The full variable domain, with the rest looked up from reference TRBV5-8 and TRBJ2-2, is EAGVTQSPTHLIKTRGQQATLRCSPISGHTSVYWYQQALGLGLQFLLWYDEGEERNRGNFPPRFSGRQFPNYSSELNVNALELEDSALYLCASSYGRYANTGELFFGEGSRLTVL.